The rows below give T cell receptor beta chains drawn from one sample of a study of PD-L1 blockade in urothelial cancer. Only in-frame clones appear in the TCRdb table, and some are missing; sequencing was by immunoSEQ multiplex PCR. The sample gives 130,000 or so clones, less than 85% of which show up once; about 2.9% is in the top ten. Sequenced here: PBMCs, sampled around atezolizumab (anti-PD-L1) treatment. The receptor set was obtained from a man in his forties or fifties with urothelial cancer. CDR3s include the opening cysteine and the closing phenylalanine or tryptophan.

TRBV7-2	TRBJ1-1	CASSLGHGGTEAFF
TRBV29-1	TRBJ2-2	CSVERDRTLYANTGELFF
TRBV5-1	TRBJ1-2	CASSPGQTYGYTF
TRBV28	TRBJ1-1	CASTTGPLTLTDMNTEAFF
TRBV10-3	TRBJ1-4	CATQGAEEGEKLFF
TRBV5-1	TRBJ2-3	CASSSGTGGTDTQYF
TRBV7-8	TRBJ1-2	CASSLGRDRPPSNYGYTF
TRBV27	TRBJ2-5	CATSSGVQETQYF
TRBV5-1	TRBJ2-7	CASSSGDGYEQYF
TRBV19	TRBJ1-1	CASSPGTEAFF
TRBV5-6	TRBJ2-5	CASSLDLRSGNQETQYF
TRBV11-3	TRBJ1-2	CACFLRGRGYTF
TRBV5-1	TRBJ1-1	CASSSGQRNTEAFF
TRBV5-1	TRBJ2-5	CASSWGQAQETQYF
TRBV28	TRBJ2-3	CASTIPGGVINTDTQYF
TRBV2	TRBJ2-1	CAYSRRTSGRNEQFF
TRBV28	TRBJ1-1	CASSLTGWTGANTEAFF
TRBV2	TRBJ1-2	CASSPSLGEATIYGYTF
TRBV18	TRBJ2-7	CASSPDRAYEQYF
TRBV28	TRBJ1-5	CASRPPGQGAQPQHF
TRBV5-5	TRBJ1-5	CASSLQGQPQHF
TRBV6-5	TRBJ2-7	CASSYSSLLREQYF
TRBV14	TRBJ2-7	CASSPLFGATYEQYF
TRBV29-1	TRBJ2-1	CSAGGGGHEQFF
TRBV29-1	TRBJ1-2	CSVETGILYGYTF
TRBV11-3	TRBJ1-1	CASSPERVRNTEAFF
TRBV7-2	TRBJ2-1	CASSLIRGSSYNEQFF
TRBV10-1	TRBJ1-1	CASSESRVTEAFF
TRBV7-6	TRBJ1-4	CASSQGTPRGKLFF
TRBV28	TRBJ1-5	CASSRGKGNQPQHF
TRBV11-3	TRBJ2-3	CASSLGPAGNTDTQYF
TRBV27	TRBJ2-5	CASSNRRAGVETQYF
TRBV6-4	TRBJ2-5	CASSDSKRTSGRAVSVGETQYF
TRBV28	TRBJ2-5	CASSQENRETQYF
TRBV4-1	TRBJ1-1	CASSRSDLMNTEAFF
TRBV10-3	TRBJ2-1	CAIRTGLGRNEQFF
TRBV27	TRBJ2-1	CASTRAGGYNEQFF
TRBV7-8	TRBJ2-1	CASSLGPWGSGRDEQFF
TRBV28	TRBJ2-7	CASSLLGGDLYEQYF
TRBV19	TRBJ2-1	CASRGQGYNEQFF
TRBV7-6	TRBJ1-5	CASSPSVRDNQPQHF